The T cell receptor beta chain described here comes from a study of technical replicates of blood from several donors. This CDR3 region has 14 residues. The germline gives CDR1 LNHDA, CDR2 SQIVND (reference sequence). J was trimmed by 6 bases and V by 3 bases; bases with no gene match: 6. Sequencing used immunoSEQ multiplex PCR; TCRdb keeps in-frame clones, though not all of them. The table has 85,000 to 100,000 clones, 80% to 95% seen once. The chain combines TRBV19 with TRBJ1-2; 8 nucleotides line up with TRBD1. The TCR originated in a human donor in good health. Sequenced: T cells isolated from PBMCs. The CDR3 sequence: CASSIGTGLNGYTF. CDR3 coding DNA: TGTGCCAGTAGTATCGGGACAGGCTTAAATGGCTACACCTTC.